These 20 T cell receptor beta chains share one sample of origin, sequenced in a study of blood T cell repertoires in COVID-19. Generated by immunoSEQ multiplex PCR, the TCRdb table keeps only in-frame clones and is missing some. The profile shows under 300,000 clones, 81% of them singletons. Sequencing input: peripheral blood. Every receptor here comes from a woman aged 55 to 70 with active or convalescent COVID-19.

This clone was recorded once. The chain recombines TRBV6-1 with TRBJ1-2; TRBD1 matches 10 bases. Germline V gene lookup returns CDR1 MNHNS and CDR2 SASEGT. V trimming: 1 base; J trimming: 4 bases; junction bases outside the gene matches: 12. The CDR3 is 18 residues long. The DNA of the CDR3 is TGTGCCAGCAGTGAAGGGGAGTTTAGACAGGGGGCAATCTATGGCTACACCTTC. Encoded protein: CASSEGEFRQGAIYGYTF.

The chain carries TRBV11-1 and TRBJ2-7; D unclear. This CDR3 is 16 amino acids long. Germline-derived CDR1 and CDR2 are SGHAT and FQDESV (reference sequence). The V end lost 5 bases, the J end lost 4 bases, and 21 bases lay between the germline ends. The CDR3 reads CASSPRRVPPLYEQYF. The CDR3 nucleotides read TGTGCCAGCAGCCCCCGACGGGTCCCTCCTTTATACGAGCAGTACTTC.

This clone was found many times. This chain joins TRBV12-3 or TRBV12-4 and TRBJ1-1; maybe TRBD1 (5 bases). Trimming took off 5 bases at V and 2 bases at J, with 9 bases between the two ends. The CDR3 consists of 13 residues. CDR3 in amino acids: CASSPGHNTEAFF. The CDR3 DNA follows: TGTGCCAGCAGTCCCGGACACAACACTGAAGCTTTCTTT.

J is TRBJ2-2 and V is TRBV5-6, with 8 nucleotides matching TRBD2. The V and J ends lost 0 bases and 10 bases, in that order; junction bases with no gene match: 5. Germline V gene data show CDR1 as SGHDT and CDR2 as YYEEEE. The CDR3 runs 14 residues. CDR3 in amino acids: CASSLVASGSELFF. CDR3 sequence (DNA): TGTGCCAGCAGCTTGGTCGCTAGCGGGTCGGAGCTGTTTTTT.

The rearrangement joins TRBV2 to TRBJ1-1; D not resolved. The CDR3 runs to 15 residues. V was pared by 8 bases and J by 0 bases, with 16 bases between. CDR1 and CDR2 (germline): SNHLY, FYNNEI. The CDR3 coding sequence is TGTGCCAGCTGCGGGCTGCCAGCCCTGAACACTGAAGCTTTCTTT. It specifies CASCGLPALNTEAFF. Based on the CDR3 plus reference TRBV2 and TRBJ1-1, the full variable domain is EPEVTQTPSHQVTQMGQEVILRCVPISNHLYFYWYRQILGQKVEFLVSFYNNEISEKSEIFDDQFSVERPDGSNFTLKIRSTKLEDSAMYFCASCGLPALNTEAFFGQGTRLTVV.

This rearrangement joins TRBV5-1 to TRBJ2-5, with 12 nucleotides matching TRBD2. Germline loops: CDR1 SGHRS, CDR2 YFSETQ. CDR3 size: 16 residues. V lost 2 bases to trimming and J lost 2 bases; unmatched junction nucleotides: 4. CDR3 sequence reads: CASSFGTSGSQETQYF. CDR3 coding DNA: TGCGCCAGCAGCTTTGGGACTAGCGGGTCTCAAGAGACCCAGTACTTC. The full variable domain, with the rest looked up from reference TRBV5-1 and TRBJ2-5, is KAGVTQTPRYLIKTRGQQVTLSCSPISGHRSVSWYQQTPGQGLQFLFEYFSETQRNKGNFPGRFSGRQFSNSRSEMNVSTLELGDSALYLCASSFGTSGSQETQYFGPGTRLLVL.

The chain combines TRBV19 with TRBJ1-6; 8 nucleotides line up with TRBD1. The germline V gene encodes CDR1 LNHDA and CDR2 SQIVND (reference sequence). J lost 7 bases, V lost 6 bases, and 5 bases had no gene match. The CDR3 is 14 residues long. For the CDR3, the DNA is TGTGCCAGTAGGACTACAGGGGGAAATTCACCCCTCCACTTT. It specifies CASRTTGGNSPLHF. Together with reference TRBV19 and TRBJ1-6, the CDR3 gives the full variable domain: DGGITQSPKYLFRKEGQNVTLSCEQNLNHDAMYWYRQDPGQGLRLIYYSQIVNDFQKGDIAEGYSVSREKKESFPLTVTSAQKNPTAFYLCASRTTGGNSPLHFGNGTRLTVT.

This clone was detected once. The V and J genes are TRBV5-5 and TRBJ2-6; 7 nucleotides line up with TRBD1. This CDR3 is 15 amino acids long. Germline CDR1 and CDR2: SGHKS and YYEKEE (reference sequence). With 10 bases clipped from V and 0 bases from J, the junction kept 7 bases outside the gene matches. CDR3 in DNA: TGTGCCTTTGCCACAGGGGACTCTGGGGCCAACGTCCTGACTTTC. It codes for CAFATGDSGANVLTF.

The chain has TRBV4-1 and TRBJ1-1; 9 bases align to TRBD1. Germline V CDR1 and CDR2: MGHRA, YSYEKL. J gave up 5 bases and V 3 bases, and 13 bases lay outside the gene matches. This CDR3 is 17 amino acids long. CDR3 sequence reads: CASSQVPGQGAETEAFF. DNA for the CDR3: TGCGCCAGCAGCCAGGTCCCGGGACAGGGTGCGGAGACTGAAGCTTTCTTT.

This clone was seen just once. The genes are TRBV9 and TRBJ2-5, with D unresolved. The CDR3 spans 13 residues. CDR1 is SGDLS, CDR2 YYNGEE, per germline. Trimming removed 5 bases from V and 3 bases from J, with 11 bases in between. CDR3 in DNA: TGTGCCAGCAGTCTTGGCCCAAAAGAGACCCAGTACTTC. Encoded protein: CASSLGPKETQYF.

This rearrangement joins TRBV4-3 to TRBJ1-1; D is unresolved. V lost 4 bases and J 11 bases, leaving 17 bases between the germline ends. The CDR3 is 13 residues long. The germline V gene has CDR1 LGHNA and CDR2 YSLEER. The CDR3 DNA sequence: TGCGCCAGCAGCCTTTTACCCAGCGATGCGGCTTTCTTT. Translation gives CASSLLPSDAAFF.

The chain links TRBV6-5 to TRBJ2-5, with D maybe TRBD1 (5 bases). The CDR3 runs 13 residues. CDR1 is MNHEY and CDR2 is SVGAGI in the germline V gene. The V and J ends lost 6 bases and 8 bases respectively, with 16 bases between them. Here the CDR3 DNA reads TGTGCCAGCAGCGATTCCAGGGTGGGAACCCAGTACTTC. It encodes CASSDSRVGTQYF.

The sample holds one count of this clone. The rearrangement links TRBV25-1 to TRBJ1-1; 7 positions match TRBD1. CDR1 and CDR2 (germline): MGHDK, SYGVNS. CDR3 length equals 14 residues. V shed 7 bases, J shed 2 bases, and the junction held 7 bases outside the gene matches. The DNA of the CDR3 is TGTGCCAGCACAAGACAGGGCCTAAACACTGAAGCTTTCTTT. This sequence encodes CASTRQGLNTEAFF.

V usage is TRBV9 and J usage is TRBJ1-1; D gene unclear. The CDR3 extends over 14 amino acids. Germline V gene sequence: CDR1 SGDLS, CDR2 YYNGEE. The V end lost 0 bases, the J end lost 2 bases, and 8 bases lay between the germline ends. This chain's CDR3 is CASSVDLANTEAFF. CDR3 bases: TGTGCCAGCAGCGTAGATCTGGCTAACACTGAAGCTTTCTTT.

The CDR3 region has the DNA TGTGCCAGCAGTGAAGTGACAGTTACCTACGAGCAGTACTTC. Its translation: CASSEVTVTYEQYF. The chain carries TRBV6-1 and TRBJ2-7, with D maybe TRBD1 (5 bases). Germline V gene sequence: CDR1 MNHNS, CDR2 SASEGT. The CDR3 consists of 14 residues. The V gene lost 1 base and the J gene lost 2 bases, with 9 bases spanning the gap.

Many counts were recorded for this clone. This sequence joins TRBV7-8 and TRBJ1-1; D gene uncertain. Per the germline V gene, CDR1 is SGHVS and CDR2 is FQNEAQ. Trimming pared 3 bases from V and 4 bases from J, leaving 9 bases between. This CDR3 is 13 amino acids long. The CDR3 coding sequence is TGTGCCAGCAGCTTGCAGGTGGTCACTGAAGCTTTCTTT. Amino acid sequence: CASSLQVVTEAFF.

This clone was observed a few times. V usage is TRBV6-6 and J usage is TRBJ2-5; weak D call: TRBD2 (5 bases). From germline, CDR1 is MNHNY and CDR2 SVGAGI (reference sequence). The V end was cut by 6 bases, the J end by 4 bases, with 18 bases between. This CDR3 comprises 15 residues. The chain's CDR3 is CASSPPGLDIETQYF. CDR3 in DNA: TGTGCCAGCAGCCCCCCAGGACTGGATATAGAGACCCAGTACTTC.

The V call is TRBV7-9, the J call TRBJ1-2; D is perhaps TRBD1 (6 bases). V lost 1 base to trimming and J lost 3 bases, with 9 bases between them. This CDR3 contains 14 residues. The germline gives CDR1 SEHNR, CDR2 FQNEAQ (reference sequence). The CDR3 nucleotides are TGTGCCAGCAGCTTAGGGGCAGGGGACTATGGCTACACCTTC. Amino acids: CASSLGAGDYGYTF.

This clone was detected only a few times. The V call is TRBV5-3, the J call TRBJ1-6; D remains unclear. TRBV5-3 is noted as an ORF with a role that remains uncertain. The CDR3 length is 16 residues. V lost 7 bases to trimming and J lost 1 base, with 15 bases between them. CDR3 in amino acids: CARPRGSQSYNSPLHF. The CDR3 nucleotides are TGTGCCAGACCAAGAGGCTCGCAGTCCTATAATTCACCCCTCCACTTT.

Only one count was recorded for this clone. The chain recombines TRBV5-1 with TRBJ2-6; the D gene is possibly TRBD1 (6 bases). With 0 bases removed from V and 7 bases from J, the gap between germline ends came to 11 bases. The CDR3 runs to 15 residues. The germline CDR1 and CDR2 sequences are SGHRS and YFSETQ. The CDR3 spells CASSLDPGVANVLTF. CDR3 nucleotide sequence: TGCGCCAGCAGCTTGGACCCAGGGGTTGCCAACGTCCTGACTTTC.